These 24 T cell receptor beta chains originate from one sample sequenced in a study of blood T cell repertoires in COVID-19. Clones were read by immunoSEQ multiplex PCR, and TCRdb kept only the in-frame ones, dropping some. The top ten hold approximately 7.8% of the sample, which has fewer than 350,000 clones, approximately 89% seen once. Sample: peripheral blood. The receptor source for this set is a woman in her forties or fifties who had recovered from COVID-19.

In this sample, this clone turned up once. The rearrangement joins TRBV18 to TRBJ2-5; D is undetermined. The V gene's germline CDR1 is KGHSH and CDR2 LQKENI. V was trimmed by 5 bases and J by 5 bases, leaving 9 bases between them. The CDR3 has 12 amino acids. The CDR3 DNA follows: TGTGCCAGCTCAGCTAGTTTCGAGACCCAGTACTTC. Encoded protein: CASSASFETQYF.

The rearrangement links TRBV5-8 to TRBJ2-3, with D possibly being TRBD1 or TRBD2 (5 bases each). The germline gives CDR1 SGHTS, CDR2 YDEGEE. V shed 4 bases and J shed 4 bases, with 19 bases lying between them. This CDR3 has 16 residues. The CDR3 sequence: CASSLGVASLADTQYF. The DNA of the CDR3 is TGTGCCAGCAGCCTGGGGGTGGCTAGTTTAGCAGATACGCAGTATTTT.

The chain carries TRBV5-1 and TRBJ1-1; D is unresolved. CDR3 size: 14 residues. V was trimmed by 1 base and J by 0 bases, leaving 7 bases between them. Per germline, CDR1 SGHRS and CDR2 YFSETQ. CDR3 sequence reads: CASSLQSVNTEAFF. The CDR3 DNA sequence: TGCGCCAGCAGCTTGCAGAGCGTGAACACTGAAGCTTTCTTT.

The chain combines TRBV7-9 with TRBJ1-6, with D perhaps TRBD1 (5 bases). There are 12 residues in the CDR3. Trimming removed 3 bases at V and 8 bases at J, with 5 bases between. Germline V CDR1 and CDR2: SEHNR, FQNEAQ (reference sequence). The chain's CDR3 is CASSFRDSPLHF. As DNA, the CDR3 is TGTGCCAGCAGCTTCAGGGATTCACCCCTCCACTTT.

V usage is TRBV4-2 and J usage is TRBJ2-2; D gene uncertain. V was pared by 0 bases and J by 3 bases, with 8 bases between. Germline loops: CDR1 LGHNA, CDR2 YNFKEQ. CDR3 length equals 15 residues. DNA for the CDR3: TGTGCCAGCAGCCAAGATGACTCCTACACCGGGGAGCTGTTTTTT. It encodes CASSQDDSYTGELFF.

The V and J genes are TRBV27 and TRBJ2-7; D uncertain. The V and J ends lost 3 bases and 1 base respectively, with 7 bases between them. CDR3 length: 13 amino acids. Germline assignment: CDR1 MNHEY and CDR2 SMNVEV (reference sequence). CDR3 amino acids: CASSFQVSYEQYF. Written as DNA, the CDR3 is TGTGCCAGCAGTTTCCAGGTGTCCTACGAGCAGTACTTC.

The chain combines TRBV6-1 with TRBJ1-5; D possibly corresponds to TRBD1 (6 bases). Per the germline V gene, CDR1 is MNHNS and CDR2 is SASEGT. CDR3 length: 14 amino acids. The V end was cut by 3 bases, the J end by 6 bases, with 12 bases between. The CDR3 spells CASSEPTGGQPQHF. The CDR3 coding sequence is TGTGCCAGCAGTGAGCCGACAGGCGGTCAGCCCCAGCATTTT.

The V gene is TRBV18, the J gene TRBJ2-7; 10 positions agree with TRBD1. After removal of 4 bases from V and 3 bases from J, the junction contained 24 bases not matched to a gene. Germline V gene lookup returns CDR1 KGHSH and CDR2 LQKENI. The CDR3 totals 21 residues. CDR3 sequence reads: CASSRLWGAGVGTGDGYEQYF. Written as DNA, the CDR3 is TGTGCCAGCTCACGTCTATGGGGAGCAGGCGTAGGGACAGGGGACGGCTACGAGCAGTACTTC.

V and J are TRBV28 and TRBJ2-1; 11 nucleotides agree with TRBD1. Germline V gives CDR1 MDHEN, CDR2 SYDVKM. The J segment lost 5 bases and the V segment lost 6 bases, leaving 3 bases of the junction unmatched. CDR3 length: 14 amino acids. This CDR3 reads CASRPGQGDNEQFF. CDR3 nucleotide sequence: TGTGCCAGCAGGCCGGGACAGGGGGACAATGAGCAGTTCTTC. The full variable domain, completed using reference TRBV28 and TRBJ2-1, is DVKVTQSSRYLVKRTGEKVFLECVQDMDHENMFWYRQDPGLGLRLIYFSYDVKMKEKGDIPEGYSVSREKKERFSLILESASTNQTSMYLCASRPGQGDNEQFFGPGTRLTVL.

The rearrangement links TRBV29-1 to TRBJ2-3; D gene unclear. Germline V gene lookup returns CDR1 SQVTM and CDR2 ANQGSEA. Trimming cost V 5 bases and J 0 bases, with 12 bases left between them. The CDR3 loop spans 14 amino acids. The CDR3 sequence is CSVSDLSSTDTQYF. The CDR3 region has the DNA TGCAGCGTTTCCGACTTGTCAAGCACAGATACGCAGTATTTT.

The rearrangement uses TRBV19 and TRBJ2-5, with 11 bases identical to TRBD1. J lost 5 bases, V lost 6 bases, and 8 bases had no gene match. The CDR3 is 15 amino acids. Per the germline V gene, CDR1 is LNHDA and CDR2 is SQIVND (reference sequence). The CDR3 DNA reads TGTGCCAGTAGCGGACAGGGGGCCCCTTGGGAGACCCAGTACTTC. Its translation is CASSGQGAPWETQYF.

The chain employs TRBV4-3 and TRBJ2-7; 7 bases line up with TRBD2. This CDR3 spans 19 amino acids. From germline, CDR1 is LGHNA and CDR2 YSLEER. V dropped 0 bases and J dropped 3; count of bases not matched to a gene: 17. The CDR3 bases are TGCGCCAGCAGCCAAGATTCTGCGGGGTGGTTAGCGGGCATCTACGAGCAGTACTTC. It codes for CASSQDSAGWLAGIYEQYF.

This chain connects TRBV30 to TRBJ2-1; a possible D gene is TRBD2 (7 bases). Trimming left V 0 bases short and J 7 bases short, with 19 bases between. Per the germline V gene, CDR1 is GTSNPN and CDR2 is SVGIG (reference sequence). The CDR3 is made up of 16 amino acids. The chain's CDR3 is CAWSVKRGGRSNEQFF. The CDR3 region has the DNA TGTGCCTGGAGTGTAAAGAGGGGGGGGCGTTCAAATGAGCAGTTCTTC. Looking up the rest from reference TRBV30 and TRBJ2-1 gives the full variable domain: SQTIHQWPATLVQPVGSPLSLECTVEGTSNPNLYWYRQAAGRGLQLLFYSVGIGQISSEVPQNLSASRPQDRQFILSSKKLLLSDSGFYLCAWSVKRGGRSNEQFFGPGTRLTVL.

The chain couples TRBV5-5 to TRBJ2-5; tentative D call: TRBD2 (5 bases). Per the germline V gene, CDR1 is SGHKS and CDR2 is YYEKEE (reference sequence). This CDR3 contains 16 residues. The V end was cut by 6 bases, the J end by 2 bases, with 20 bases between. The CDR3 coding sequence is TGTGCCAGCACTCAACCGGGAACAATGACTCAAGAGACCCAGTACTTC. Amino acids: CASTQPGTMTQETQYF.

The V call is TRBV12-3 or TRBV12-4, the J call TRBJ1-1, with D possibly TRBD1 on 5 matching bases. The CDR3 length is 13 residues. V lost 4 bases to trimming and J lost 11 bases, with 17 bases between them. CDR3 amino acids: CASSSTVQRSAFF. The CDR3 DNA sequence: TGTGCCAGCAGTTCGACAGTCCAGAGATCGGCTTTCTTT.

V is TRBV27 and J is TRBJ2-7; TRBD1 matches 8 bases. This CDR3 has 13 residues. V lost 7 bases, J lost 6 bases, and 8 bases stayed unmatched. Germline values: CDR1 MNHEY, CDR2 SMNVEV (reference sequence). The CDR3 loop reads CASTGRGLCEQYF. DNA for the CDR3: TGTGCCAGCACCGGCAGGGGGCTTTGCGAGCAGTACTTC.

This rearrangement joins TRBV11-2 to TRBJ2-7, with a possible D match to TRBD1 (6 bases). There are 15 residues in the CDR3. Trimming removed 4 bases at V and 3 bases at J, with 16 bases between. CDR1 is SGHAT, CDR2 FQNNGV, per germline. CDR3: CASSSRGALNYEQYF. DNA for the CDR3: TGTGCCAGCAGCTCCAGGGGCGCTCTTAACTACGAGCAGTACTTC.

The chain combines TRBV19 with TRBJ1-5; D is uncertain. Germline CDR1 and CDR2: LNHDA and SQIVND (reference sequence). This CDR3 contains 16 residues. V was trimmed by 1 base and J by 2 bases, leaving 12 bases between them. This chain's CDR3 is CASSIGPGMGNQPQHF. The DNA for the CDR3 is TGTGCCAGTAGTATAGGACCGGGTATGGGCAATCAGCCCCAGCATTTT.

The chain joins TRBV7-9 to TRBJ1-1; D call uncertain. CDR1 and CDR2 from the germline V gene are SEHNR and FQNEAQ (reference sequence). The V end was cut by 7 bases, the J end by 8 bases, with 14 bases between. There are 12 residues in the CDR3. CDR3 in DNA: TGTGCCAGCACCACGGGGTTCGCCGAAGCTTTCTTT. The encoded protein is CASTTGFAEAFF.

Concerning this clone itself: This sample includes further DNA sequences coding for the same CDR3. This chain connects TRBV30 to TRBJ1-6; no clear D gene. Germline V gene data show CDR1 as GTSNPN and CDR2 as SVGIG (reference sequence). The V and J ends lost 1 base and 9 bases respectively, with 7 bases between them. CDR3 length equals 12 residues. In nucleotides, the CDR3 is TGTGCCTGGAGTGGTTCTGTTTCACCCCTCCACTTT. It yields the protein CAWSGSVSPLHF.

This sequence joins TRBV4-3 and TRBJ1-2; TRBD1 is a possible D gene (5 bases). The CDR3 has 15 residues. V was shortened by 0 bases and J by 11 bases, with 19 bases between the two germline ends. CDR1 and CDR2 (germline): LGHNA, YSLEER. The CDR3 DNA follows: TGCGCCAGCAGCCAAGATCGACTTTCTTCCGCAGGGTACACCTTC. As protein: CASSQDRLSSAGYTF.

This clone was detected only once. J is TRBJ1-4 and V is TRBV9; TRBD1 matches at 9 bases. CDR1 and CDR2 (germline): SGDLS, YYNGEE. This CDR3 spans 14 amino acids. V was clipped by 4 bases and J by 5 bases; unmatched bases: 3. The DNA for the CDR3 is TGTGCCAGCAGCCGTGACAGGGGGAATGAAAAACTGTTTTTT. This codes for CASSRDRGNEKLFF.

The chain combines TRBV5-8 with TRBJ2-1, with no clear D. Germline V gene lookup returns CDR1 SGHTS and CDR2 YDEGEE. With 0 bases removed from V and 7 bases from J, the gap between germline ends came to 17 bases. The CDR3 sequence is 16 residues long. The CDR3: CASSLEIASVVNEQFF. CDR3 nucleotide sequence: TGTGCCAGCAGCTTGGAAATAGCCTCCGTTGTGAATGAGCAGTTCTTC.

The genes are TRBV5-6 and TRBJ1-3; D perhaps matches TRBD1 (6 bases). Per the germline V gene, CDR1 is SGHDT and CDR2 is YYEEEE. V lost 5 bases and J 0 bases, leaving 18 bases between the germline ends. This CDR3 contains 17 residues. CDR3: CASRQNYGQYSGNTIYF. The CDR3 DNA reads TGTGCCAGCAGGCAGAACTATGGACAGTACTCTGGAAACACCATATATTTT.